This entry is about one T cell receptor (beta chain). The authors carried out high-throughput sequencing of TCR beta. They applied it to CD8+ and CD4+ T cells obtained from blood. FACS was used to enrich TEMRA cells, whereas the CD8+ and CD4+ T cells were obtained by negative isolation. This record comes from a study of CD8 T cells in Susac syndrome. Random hexamers were used to reverse transcribe the RNA input (roughly 0.5 to 1 ug). TCRdb used MiXCR to reprocess the immunoSEQ multiplex PCR reads, holding one entry per CDR3 protein. The sample carries some 190,000 distinct CDR3 sequences, approximately 94% recorded once. Between the trimmed V and J ends, which lost 1 base and 0 bases, there was a span of 16 bases. This CDR3 spans 17 amino acids. The germline CDR1 and CDR2 sequences are SGDLS and YYNGEE.

The chain recombines TRBV9 with TRBJ1-1, with D possibly TRBD1 on 5 matching bases. This receptor was identified in a human donor with Susac syndrome. The sample consisted of CD4+ T cells from PBMCs. The CDR3 nucleotides are TGTGCCAGCAGCGTACAGGGAGTTGGGGGGATGAACACTGAAGCTTTCTTT. Its protein is CASSVQGVGGMNTEAFF.